This T cell receptor beta chain was retrieved from a study of PD-L1 blockade in urothelial cancer. Study-level background: Male patients with bladder-origin urothelial cancer numbered about nine tenths of the roughly 29. A median of about 130,000 T cells was found in the blood samples.

Looked up from germline, CDR1 is SNHLY and CDR2 is FYNNEI. With V trimmed by 6 bases and J by 8 bases, 3 bases remained unmatched. The CDR3 totals 12 residues. TCR analog templates of synthetic origin were spiked into each PCR. Measured with immunoSEQ multiplex PCR; TCRdb has only the in-frame clones, and not every one. The sample lists approximately 88,000 clones; less than 90% were seen once. Time point reported: pretreatment peripheral blood. The source was PBMCs, collected around atezolizumab (anti-PD-L1) treatment. V and J are TRBV2 and TRBJ2-1, with 8 bases identical to TRBD2. The clonotype was recovered from a man between 60 and 70 years old with urothelial cancer. The CDR3 sequence is CASSGGGHEQFF. Here the CDR3 DNA reads TGTGCCAGCAGCGGGGGGGGTCATGAGCAGTTCTTC.